This TCR beta chain was sequenced in a study of vaccination effects on CD4 cells after COVID-19. Expansion with viral peptide pools was applied to antigen-specific CD4+ T cells by the ViraFEST assay prior to sequencing. Upon completion of around ten days in culture, CD4+ T cells were isolated. The participants, recipients of two vaccine doses, got either BNT162b2 or mRNA-1273. Cells had half their medium changed to IL-2 medium on days 3 and 7. V lost 5 bases to trimming and J lost 3 bases; unmatched junction nucleotides: 8. Germline values: CDR1 SGHRS, CDR2 YFSETQ. The CDR3 has 16 amino acids. Note on this clone: Antigen: not known.

Only in-frame clones appear in the TCRdb table, and some are missing; sequencing was by immunoSEQ multiplex PCR. The repertoire includes fewer than 40,000 clones, approximately 84% of them detected once, and roughly 1.9% sits in the top ten. The clonotype originates from a human donor who received a COVID-19 vaccine. Some clones in this sample may be carry-over from other donors' samples. The chain links TRBV5-1 to TRBJ1-2; 12 nucleotides match TRBD1. This sample comprised CD4+ T cells from PBMCs cultured with HCoV-NL63 spike peptides, obtained after COVID-19 vaccination. Written as DNA, the CDR3 is TGCGCCAGCAGTTACTCCGGGACAGGGGGCGACTATGGCTACACCTTC. This gives the protein CASSYSGTGGDYGYTF. Drawing the rest from reference TRBV5-1 and TRBJ1-2, the complete variable domain is KAGVTQTPRYLIKTRGQQVTLSCSPISGHRSVSWYQQTPGQGLQFLFEYFSETQRNKGNFPGRFSGRQFSNSRSEMNVSTLELGDSALYLCASSYSGTGGDYGYTFGSGTRLTVV.